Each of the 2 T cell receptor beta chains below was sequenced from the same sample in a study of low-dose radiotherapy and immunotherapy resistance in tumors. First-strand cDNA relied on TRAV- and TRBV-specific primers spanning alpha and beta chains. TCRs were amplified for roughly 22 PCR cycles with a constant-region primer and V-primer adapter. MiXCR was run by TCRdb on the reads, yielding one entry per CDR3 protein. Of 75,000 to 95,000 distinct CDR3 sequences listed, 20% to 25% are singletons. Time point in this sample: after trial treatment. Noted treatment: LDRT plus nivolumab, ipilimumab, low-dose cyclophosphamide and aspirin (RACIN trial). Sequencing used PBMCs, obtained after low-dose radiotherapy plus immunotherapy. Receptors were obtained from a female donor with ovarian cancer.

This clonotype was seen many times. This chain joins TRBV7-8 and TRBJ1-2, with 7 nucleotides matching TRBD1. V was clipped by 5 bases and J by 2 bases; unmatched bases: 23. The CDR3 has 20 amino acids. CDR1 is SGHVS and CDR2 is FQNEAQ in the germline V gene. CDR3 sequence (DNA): TGTGCCAGCAGCGACTCGATAAGGGGGCTTTATACTGGGGAAAACTATGGCTACACCTTC. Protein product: CASSDSIRGLYTGENYGYTF.

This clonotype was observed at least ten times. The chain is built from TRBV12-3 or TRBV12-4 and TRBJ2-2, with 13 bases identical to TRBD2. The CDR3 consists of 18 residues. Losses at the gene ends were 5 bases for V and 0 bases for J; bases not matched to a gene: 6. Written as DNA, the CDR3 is TGTGCCAGCAGTCCCTGGGGACTAGCGGGACCGAACACCGGGGAGCTGTTTTTT. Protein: CASSPWGLAGPNTGELFF.